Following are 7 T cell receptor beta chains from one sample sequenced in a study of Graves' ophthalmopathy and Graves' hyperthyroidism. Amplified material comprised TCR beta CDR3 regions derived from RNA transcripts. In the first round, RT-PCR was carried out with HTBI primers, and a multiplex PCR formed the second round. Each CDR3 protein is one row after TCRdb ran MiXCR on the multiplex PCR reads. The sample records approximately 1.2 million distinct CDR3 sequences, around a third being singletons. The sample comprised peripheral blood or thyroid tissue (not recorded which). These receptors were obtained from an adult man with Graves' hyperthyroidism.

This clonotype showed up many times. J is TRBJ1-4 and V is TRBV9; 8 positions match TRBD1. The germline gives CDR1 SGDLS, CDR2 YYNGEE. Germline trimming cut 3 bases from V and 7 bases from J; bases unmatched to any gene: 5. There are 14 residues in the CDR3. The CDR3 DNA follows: TGTGCCAGCAGCGCCTCAGGGGGCTTTGAAAAACTGTTTTTT. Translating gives CASSASGGFEKLFF.

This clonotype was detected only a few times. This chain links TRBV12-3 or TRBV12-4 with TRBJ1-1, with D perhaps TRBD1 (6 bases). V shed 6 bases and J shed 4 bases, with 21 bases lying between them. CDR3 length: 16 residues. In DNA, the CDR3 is TGTGCCAGCAGCAATCCCCCTGGACAGCTCCGCACTGAAGCTTTCTTT. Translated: CASSNPPGQLRTEAFF.

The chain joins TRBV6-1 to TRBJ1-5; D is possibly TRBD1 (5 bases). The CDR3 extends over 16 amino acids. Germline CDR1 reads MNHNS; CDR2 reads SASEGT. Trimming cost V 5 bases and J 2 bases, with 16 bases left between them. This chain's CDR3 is CASSYSSGIGNQPQHF. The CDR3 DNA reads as TGTGCCAGCAGTTACTCTTCAGGGATCGGCAATCAGCCCCAGCATTTT.

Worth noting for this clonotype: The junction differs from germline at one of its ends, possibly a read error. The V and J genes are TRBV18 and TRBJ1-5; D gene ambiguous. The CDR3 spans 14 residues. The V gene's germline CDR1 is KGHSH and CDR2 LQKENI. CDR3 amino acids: CASPPPGPRQPQHF. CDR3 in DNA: TGTGCCAGCCCACCACCGGGTCCCCGTCAGCCCCAGCATTTT.

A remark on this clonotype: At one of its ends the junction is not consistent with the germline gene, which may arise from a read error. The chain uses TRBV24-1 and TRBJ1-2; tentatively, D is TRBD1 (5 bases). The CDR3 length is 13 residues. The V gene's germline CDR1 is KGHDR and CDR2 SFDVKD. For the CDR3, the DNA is TGTGCCACCAGTGATGGGGCCAACTTTGGCTACACCTTC. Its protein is CATSDGANFGYTF.

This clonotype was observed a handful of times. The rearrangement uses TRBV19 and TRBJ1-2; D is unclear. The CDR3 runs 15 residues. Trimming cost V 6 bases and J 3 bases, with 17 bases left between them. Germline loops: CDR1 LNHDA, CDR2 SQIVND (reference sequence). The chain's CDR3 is CASSSTDRLDYGYTF. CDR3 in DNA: TGTGCCAGTAGCTCCACCGACCGGTTAGACTATGGCTACACCTTC.

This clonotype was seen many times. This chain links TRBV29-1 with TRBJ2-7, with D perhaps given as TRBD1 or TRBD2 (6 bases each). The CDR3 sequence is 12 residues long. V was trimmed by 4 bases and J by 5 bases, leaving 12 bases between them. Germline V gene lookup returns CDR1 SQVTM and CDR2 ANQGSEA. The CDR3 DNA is TGCAGCGTTGGTCGGGGGCTCGACGAGCAGTACTTC. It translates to CSVGRGLDEQYF.